This T cell receptor beta chain originates from a study of naive and memory T cell subsets. This clonotype came up many times. Germline loops: CDR1 SGDLS, CDR2 YYNGEE. V was clipped by 2 bases and J by 8 bases, with 10 bases between them. The CDR3 length is 13 residues. An equimolar mix of two oligonucleotides served as the beta constant-region primer for TRBC1 and TRBC2. TCRdb re-called the UMI-ligation and nested PCR reads through MiXCR, storing one row per CDR3 protein. In the table there are tens of thousands of distinct CDR3 sequences, about an eighth of which are singletons. The chain couples TRBV9 to TRBJ2-2; possibly TRBD2 for D (6 bases). The origin of this receptor is a human donor in good health. Sequenced input: central memory CD4+ T cells from blood. CDR3 DNA sequence: TGTGCCAGCAGCGTCAGCCTAGCGGGGGAGCTGTTTTTT. This sequence encodes CASSVSLAGELFF. Drawing the rest from reference TRBV9 and TRBJ2-2, the complete variable domain is DSGVTQTPKHLITATGQRVTLRCSPRSGDLSVYWYQQSLDQGLQFLIQYYNGEERAKGNILERFSAQQFPDLHSELNLSSLELGDSALYFCASSVSLAGELFFGEGSRLTVL.